This T cell receptor beta chain was sequenced in a study of identical twins. General study points: Invariant populations such as MAIT and iNKT cells could partly muddle zero-insertion analyses.

TCRdb redid the calling of the 5' RACE reads with MiXCR, one entry per CDR3 protein. Among under 300,000 distinct CDR3 sequences, around 15% were seen once, and the ten largest hold approximately 8.2%. This clonotype was seen more than once but under ten times. Its antigen is unidentified. The CDR3 consists of 14 residues. Losses at the gene ends were 8 bases for V and 8 bases for J; bases not matched to a gene: 10. CDR1 and CDR2 (germline): SNHLY, FYNNEI. V and J are TRBV2 and TRBJ2-1, with 9 positions matching TRBD2. The sequence was collected from a woman aged 18-30 years in good health. Sequenced: memory (CD45RO+) T cells sorted from blood. Written as DNA, the CDR3 is TGTGCCAGCTCTCCCGGGACTAGCCCCCATGAGCAGTTCTTC. This translates into CASSPGTSPHEQFF.